The rows below give T cell receptor beta chains drawn from one sample of a study of regulatory T cells in long-lasting Graves disease. TCRdb processed the multiplex PCR reads anew with MiXCR; each CDR3 protein has one entry. This table holds roughly 400,000 distinct CDR3 sequences, less than 25% found once. The specimen was peripheral blood mononuclear cells (PBMCs), collected when the disease was refractory, from a patient treated with antithyroid drugs. The receptors stem from a female donor with Graves disease. The CDR3 runs from the conserved cysteine through the conserved F or W. The D gene is left open where the match is weak.

cdr3_aa v_call d_call j_call
CASSFGGGTEAFF TRBV27 - TRBJ1-1
CASSPEARSTGELFF TRBV7-2 - TRBJ2-2
CASSFQGVGTEAFF TRBV11-2 TRBD1 TRBJ1-1
CASSYSGGSSGANVLTF TRBV6-9 - TRBJ2-6
CASSNQGGVQETQYF TRBV11-2 - TRBJ2-5
CATSRSTTPSTDTQYF TRBV15 - TRBJ2-3
CSARKTSVTGELFF TRBV20-1 TRBD2 TRBJ2-2
CASSDPRGGYTF TRBV5-1 - TRBJ1-2
CASSPPTSVIKTQYF TRBV18 TRBD2 TRBJ2-5
CASSYSFPSGSVYEQYF TRBV6-4 TRBD2 TRBJ2-7
CASSAPTGGVAKNIQYF TRBV19 TRBD1 TRBJ2-4
CASSQSGTSSSYEQYF TRBV4-3 TRBD2 TRBJ2-7
CSAKANRGRPETQYF TRBV20-1 TRBD1 TRBJ2-5
CASSGTSGGGETQYF TRBV11-2 - TRBJ2-5
CASSLGAGQGANSYEQYF TRBV7-6 TRBD1 TRBJ2-7
CASSRQAISYEQYF TRBV5-1 - TRBJ2-7
CASSFSGNYEQYF TRBV19 TRBD2 TRBJ2-7
CASSPSGASGRKTQYF TRBV12-3/TRBV12-4 TRBD2 TRBJ2-5
CASSSRQGAYNEQFF TRBV7-2 TRBD1 TRBJ2-1
CASSLARTEGWFYGYTF TRBV7-9 - TRBJ1-2
CASSVNNSPLHF TRBV7-2 - TRBJ1-6
CASSSVGAAWTEAFF TRBV28 - TRBJ1-1
CSVGAGVGNEQFF TRBV29-1 - TRBJ2-1
CASSPLLGRPGAEAFF TRBV6-1 - TRBJ1-1
CASSSVAGQETQYF TRBV18 - TRBJ2-5
CASSDHDEQFF TRBV6-4 - TRBJ2-1
CASSPPMQAISGNTIYF TRBV18 - TRBJ1-3
CASSQDLRTGEGYTF TRBV4-2 TRBD1 TRBJ1-2
CASSSPGQAISYNSPLHF TRBV28 TRBD1 TRBJ1-6
CSGQGNYEQYF TRBV29-1 TRBD1 TRBJ2-7
CASSQTAGLAGEEQYF TRBV3-1 TRBD2 TRBJ2-7
CASSGGQGGTEAFF TRBV2 TRBD1 TRBJ1-1
CASSQGQGHSYNSPLHF TRBV7-2 TRBD1 TRBJ1-6
CAWRGQGFNSPLHF TRBV30 TRBD1 TRBJ1-6
CASSSGLSNQPQHF TRBV7-2 - TRBJ1-5
CASSVEVGVYEQYF TRBV2 - TRBJ2-7
CASSPGQGAKNIQYF TRBV18 TRBD1 TRBJ2-4
CASWGASGYGYTF TRBV27 - TRBJ1-2
CASSYAGGGRETQYF TRBV6-5 - TRBJ2-5
CASSLGSGRATDTQYF TRBV28 TRBD2 TRBJ2-3
CSVQRGSGGTYEQYF TRBV29-1 TRBD2 TRBJ2-7
CASRERTEATGELFF TRBV6-2/TRBV6-3 - TRBJ2-2
CASSRNRGFNTEAFF TRBV11-1 TRBD1 TRBJ1-1
CASSLQGYDYGYTF TRBV7-9 - TRBJ1-2
CASSLESWGREETQYF TRBV11-2 TRBD2 TRBJ2-5
CSVGPMTGEKLFF TRBV29-1 - TRBJ1-4
CASIRFGELFF TRBV28 - TRBJ2-2
CSARDHYEQYF TRBV20-1 - TRBJ2-7
CASSLGSEETQYF TRBV5-1 - TRBJ2-5
CASSLAFTENTEAFF TRBV11-2 - TRBJ1-1
CASSPTGVYRVDEQYF TRBV27 TRBD1 TRBJ2-7
CASNLRTIRETQYF TRBV7-8 - TRBJ2-5
CSVVDLKETQYF TRBV29-1 - TRBJ2-5
CASSQGSEAFF TRBV6-1 - TRBJ1-1
CASIRDQSSYEQYF TRBV2 - TRBJ2-7
CAWSVSRTTAGQYF TRBV30 - TRBJ2-7
CSAHKGGARVDTQYF TRBV20-1 - TRBJ2-3